The clone carrying this T cell receptor (beta chain) was observed a single time. This sample's time point: baseline, week 1 (first vaccination visit). Documented treatment: pre-vaccination baseline after standard-of-care therapy. Here immunoSEQ multiplex PCR was the method, and the copy in TCRdb shows in-frame clones only, minus some. The profile covers 80,000 to 100,000 clones, with roughly four fifths appearing a single time and nearly 5.5% taken by the ten largest. These data are taken from a study of a mutant IDH1 vaccine in newly diagnosed glioma. The CDR3 has 13 residues. The V gene's germline CDR1 is SNHLY and CDR2 FYNNEI. V was cut by 6 bases and J by 6 bases, with 14 bases left in between.

The sequence came from a man in his forties with glioma. Some clones in this sample may be carry-over from other donors' samples. This specimen was PBMCs, taken from a glioma patient treated with radiotherapy, temozolomide or both. The genes are TRBV2 and TRBJ1-2; TRBD1 might be the D (5 bases). CDR3 nucleotides: TGTGCCAGCAGACTTCAGGGTTTTCATGGCTACACCTTC. This sequence encodes CASRLQGFHGYTF.